Presented here are 9 T cell receptor beta chains from one specimen sequenced in a study of cytomegalovirus exposure and HLA in healthy donors. Generated by immunoSEQ multiplex PCR, the TCRdb table keeps only in-frame clones and is missing some. The sample includes around 160,000 clones, about 89% seen only once; the top ten take roughly 3%. Sequences were obtained from PBMCs. The receptors come from a woman aged 18-29 years in good health and CMV-seropositive.

This sequence joins TRBV2 and TRBJ2-2; TRBD1 matches 10 bases. The CDR3 has 14 amino acids. Looked up from germline, CDR1 is SNHLY and CDR2 is FYNNEI. The V gene end was trimmed by 6 bases and the J gene end by 7 bases; junction bases not matched to a gene: 5. This CDR3 reads CASSVDRGDGELFF. The CDR3 region has the DNA TGTGCCAGCAGCGTGGACAGGGGGGACGGGGAGCTGTTTTTT.

The chain recombines TRBV5-4 with TRBJ2-5, with D perhaps TRBD2 (6 bases). V was trimmed by 4 bases and J by 7 bases, leaving 17 bases between them. Germline CDR1 is SGHNT and CDR2 is YYREEE (reference sequence). The CDR3 spans 14 residues. The CDR3 nucleotides read TGTGCCAGCAGCAGGGCGGGACTCCGAAGGACCCAGTACTTC. It specifies CASSRAGLRRTQYF.

The chain couples TRBV5-1 to TRBJ2-1, with D unclear. The CDR3 loop spans 13 amino acids. Germline lookup yields CDR1 SGHRS and CDR2 YFSETQ. The V end lost 5 bases, the J end lost 0 bases, and 6 bases lay between the germline ends. Here the CDR3 reads CASRSSSYNEQFF. Written as DNA, the CDR3 is TGCGCCAGCAGGAGTAGCTCCTACAATGAGCAGTTCTTC.

The chain carries TRBV5-6 and TRBJ2-5; 9 nucleotides match TRBD2. Losses at the gene ends were 4 bases for V and 5 bases for J; bases not matched to a gene: 9. This CDR3 comprises 15 residues. CDR1 and CDR2 from the germline V gene are SGHDT and YYEEEE. This CDR3 reads CASSPGLAGDETQYF. The DNA of the CDR3 is TGTGCCAGCAGCCCGGGACTAGCTGGGGACGAGACCCAGTACTTC.

The gene calls are TRBV11-1 and TRBJ2-3, with 13 nucleotides matching TRBD2. CDR3 size: 16 residues. With V trimmed by 5 bases and J by 5 bases, 7 bases remained unmatched. Germline V gives CDR1 SGHAT, CDR2 FQDESV (reference sequence). The CDR3 loop is CASSLGLAGRRDTQYF. CDR3 DNA sequence: TGTGCCAGCAGCCTGGGACTAGCGGGAAGGAGAGATACGCAGTATTTT.

J is TRBJ2-7 and V is TRBV6-1; tentative D call: TRBD1 (6 bases). Germline V lookup: CDR1 MNHNS, CDR2 SASEGT. The V and J ends lost 5 bases and 0 bases respectively, with 11 bases between them. The CDR3 spans 14 residues. For the CDR3, the DNA is TGTGCCAGCAGTAGGACAGTAAGCTCCTACGAGCAGTACTTC. As protein: CASSRTVSSYEQYF.

The CDR3 DNA follows: TGTGCCAGCGCAATAGGACAGCAAATATATAGCAATCAGCCCCAGCATTTT. The encoded protein is CASAIGQQIYSNQPQHF. This chain connects TRBV25-1 to TRBJ1-5, with D maybe TRBD1 (6 bases). Trimming removed 8 bases at V and 0 bases at J, with 20 bases between. Germline V gives CDR1 MGHDK, CDR2 SYGVNS. CDR3 length: 17 residues.

This clone was seen once. This chain uses TRBV7-9 with TRBJ2-5; 10 bases align to TRBD2. V lost 1 base and J lost 5; bases outside the gene matches: 4. Germline values: CDR1 SEHNR, CDR2 FQNEAQ (reference sequence). This CDR3 has 15 residues. The CDR3 loop is CASSLGLAGGETQYF. CDR3 DNA: TGTGCCAGCAGCTTAGGACTAGCGGGCGGGGAGACCCAGTACTTC. Full variable domain (remainder filled in from reference TRBV7-9 and TRBJ2-5): DTGVSQNPRHKITKRGQNVTFRCDPISEHNRLYWYRQTLGQGPEFLTYFQNEAQLEKSRLLSDRFSAERPKGSFSTLEIQRTEQGDSAMYLCASSLGLAGGETQYFGPGTRLLVL.

The J gene is TRBJ2-5, the V gene TRBV2; 7 nucleotides match TRBD1. J was trimmed by 1 base and V by 6 bases; bases with no gene match: 5. Germline V gene lookup returns CDR1 SNHLY and CDR2 FYNNEI. The CDR3 totals 14 residues. The DNA of the CDR3 is TGTGCCAGCAGGGGGGACAGAGGCCAAGAGACCCAGTACTTC. Encoded protein: CASRGDRGQETQYF.